These T cell receptor beta chains were read from a single sample in a study of cytotoxic CD8 clonotypes in ibrutinib-treated CLL. Sequencing was performed with immunoSEQ multiplex PCR; in TCRdb, only in-frame clones are kept and a portion is missing. The data show some 150,000 clones, about 78% seen once. Source: PBMCs, taken after 24 months of ibrutinib treatment. The source of these receptors is a human donor with chronic lymphocytic leukemia. CDR3s include the opening cysteine and the closing phenylalanine or tryptophan. D genes are given only for firm matches. The size entry is marked missing in some rows and otherwise reads once, few, many or a size class.

-,TRBV9,-,TRBJ2-7,CASSVEGRGGSTYEQYF,TGTGCCAGCAGCGTAGAAGGAAGGGGCGGATCAACCTACGAGCAGTACTTC
-,TRBV28,-,TRBJ1-3,CASSPPGPSGNTIYF,TGTGCCAGCAGCCCCCCGGGTCCAAGCGGAAACACCATATATTTT
-,TRBV7-6,many,TRBJ2-6,CASSLARDGGANVLTF,TGTGCCAGCAGCTTAGCCCGGGATGGAGGGGCCAACGTCCTGACTTTC
TRBD2,TRBV7-6,-,TRBJ2-7,CASSQGTSPTYEQYF,TGTGCCAGCAGCCAGGGGACTAGCCCGACCTACGAGCAGTACTTC
TRBD2,TRBV7-6,-,TRBJ2-2,CASSLLAGGTGELFF,TGTGCCAGCAGCTTACTAGCGGGAGGCACCGGGGAGCTGTTTTTT
-,TRBV5-6,-,TRBJ2-5,CASSLKASGETQYF,TGTGCCAGCAGCTTGAAGGCCTCCGGGGAGACCCAGTACTTC
TRBD1,TRBV7-3,-,TRBJ2-1,CASSPGWDRAKGNEQFF,TGTGCCAGCAGCCCCGGGTGGGACAGGGCGAAGGGCAATGAGCAGTTCTTC
TRBD2,TRBV5-6,-,TRBJ2-7,CASSPRGAPRYEQYF,TGTGCCAGCAGCCCGCGGGGGGCCCCCCGGTACGAGCAGTACTTC
-,TRBV9,-,TRBJ1-1,CASSDPIRDTEAFF,TGTGCCAGCAGCGACCCCATACGGGACACTGAAGCTTTCTTT
TRBD1,TRBV9,-,TRBJ1-2,CASSNTGGLGYTF,TGTGCCAGCAGCAACACAGGGGGCTTGGGCTACACCTTC
TRBD2,TRBV5-1,-,TRBJ2-5,CASSTSPLAGEETQYF,TGCGCCAGCAGCACATCGCCACTAGCGGGGGAAGAGACCCAGTACTTC
TRBD1,TRBV6-5,-,TRBJ1-2,CASSYRQGAGYTF,TGTGCCAGCAGTTACAGGCAGGGGGCTGGCTACACCTTC
TRBD1,TRBV6-1,few,TRBJ1-4,CATVGDSGNEKLFF,TGTGCCACGGTCGGGGACAGTGGTAATGAAAAACTGTTTTTT
-,TRBV4-3,-,TRBJ2-5,CASSQNPQETQYF,TGCGCCAGCAGCCAAAACCCACAAGAGACCCAGTACTTC
TRBD2,TRBV7-2,-,TRBJ2-3,CASSFRGGSTDTQYF,TGTGCCAGCAGCTTCCGCGGGGGGAGCACAGATACGCAGTATTTT
-,TRBV27,-,TRBJ1-2,CASRSGPPEDGYTF,TGTGCCAGCAGATCGGGACCGCCCGAGGATGGCTACACCTTC
-,TRBV7-9,many,TRBJ1-1,CASSLEWDTEAFF,TGTGCCAGCAGCTTAGAGTGGGACACTGAAGCTTTCTTT